Below, 30 T cell receptor beta chains from the same sample are listed, as sequenced in a study of blood T cell repertoires in COVID-19 (dated by TCRdb to about 2020). Library preparation was by the immunoSEQ multiplex PCR assay. The clones in this table, taken by TCRdb from immuneACCESS, are in-frame only. Not every clone is retained; where verified, under half of the shortfall comes from an unresolved V gene, and the cause of the rest is unknown. Here the sample has approximately 400,000 clones; 70% to 85% occur a single time. More than 0.85% of the sample is in the top ten clones. Specimen: peripheral blood. Receptor source: a human donor with acute or convalescent COVID-19. The donor label of this sample is uncertain.

The chain uses TRBV6-5 and TRBJ1-2; 11 bases are a match to TRBD1. The CDR3 covers 15 residues. CDR1 and CDR2 (germline): MNHEY, SVGAGI. V shed 4 bases, J shed 5 bases, and the junction held 6 bases outside the gene matches. CDR3 nucleotide sequence: TGTGCCAGCAGTTCTGGACAGGGGGCTCAGTATGGCTACACCTTC. Its translation is CASSSGQGAQYGYTF.

The J gene is TRBJ2-5, the V gene TRBV5-4; tentative D call: TRBD1 (5 bases). Trimming pared 0 bases from V and 2 bases from J, leaving 11 bases between. In germline, CDR1 is SGHNT, CDR2 YYREEE (reference sequence). The CDR3 length is 15 residues. CDR3 in amino acids: CASSLVGAGQETQYF. CDR3 DNA sequence: TGTGCCAGCAGCTTGGTAGGGGCCGGGCAAGAGACCCAGTACTTC.

Notes on this clone: The germline gene is not matched at one end of the junction; a read error may be the cause. The sample holds other DNA sequences that translate to the same CDR3. The chain joins TRBV19 to TRBJ1-1; weak D call: TRBD1 (5 bases). The CDR3 spans 13 residues. In germline, CDR1 is LNHDA, CDR2 SQIVND (reference sequence). The CDR3: CASSQQGDTEAFF. For the CDR3, the DNA is TGTGCTAGTAGTCAACAAGGGGACACTGAAGCTTTCTTT.

This clone turned up a few times. The J gene is TRBJ1-2, the V gene TRBV21-1; the table's D call, TRBD1, has no DNA check behind it. TRBV21-1 is a documented pseudogene. The CDR3 length is 19 residues. CDR3 region: CASSLLKGAQVWGHYGYTF. CDR3 coding DNA: TGTGCCAGCAGCCTCCTGAAAGGGGCCCAGGTATGGGGGCACTATGGCTACACCTTC.

As for this clone: A much bigger clone sits one base away, suggesting this may be a read error. The genes are TRBV5-4 and TRBJ1-2, with 8 positions matching TRBD1. The CDR3 runs 13 residues. Unmatched junction bases numbered 2, after V lost 3 bases and J lost 4 bases. Germline V gene lookup returns CDR1 SGHNT and CDR2 YYREEE (reference sequence). The CDR3 spells CASSSDRVYGYTF. DNA for the CDR3: TGTGCCAGCAGCTCGGACAGGGTCTATGGCTACACCTTC.

This clone occurred once. The DNA for the CDR3 is TGCGCCAGCAGCCAAGATCGTGTACGCAACGGTTTAAACAATGAGCAGTTCTTC. Translated: CASSQDRVRNGLNNEQFF. The gene calls are TRBV4-1 and TRBJ2-1; D not resolved. V lost 0 bases, J lost 5 bases, and 20 bases lay in between. The CDR3 spans 18 residues. CDR1 MGHRA and CDR2 YSYEKL come from the germline V gene.

V and J are TRBV28 and TRBJ2-7; D gene unclear. Per the germline V gene, CDR1 is MDHEN and CDR2 is SYDVKM. The CDR3 runs to 13 residues. With 2 bases removed from V and 4 bases from J, the gap between germline ends came to 9 bases. CDR3 region: CASSLPAPYEQYF. For the CDR3, the DNA is TGTGCCAGCAGTTTACCCGCGCCGTACGAGCAGTACTTC.

This clone has just one count. J is TRBJ1-1 and V is TRBV19, with a possible D match to TRBD1 (5 bases). V was pared by 7 bases and J by 3 bases, with 21 bases between. The CDR3 consists of 16 residues. CDR1 is LNHDA and CDR2 is SQIVND in the germline V gene (reference sequence). The chain's CDR3 is CASMRGRPLGDTEAFF. In nucleotides, the CDR3 is TGTGCCAGTATGCGGGGACGCCCTCTCGGTGACACTGAAGCTTTCTTT.

This clone was detected only a few times. The rearrangement joins TRBV6-5 to TRBJ2-7, with 10 bases that match TRBD1. Germline CDR1 is MNHEY and CDR2 is SVGAGI. The CDR3 runs to 16 residues. The J segment lost 5 bases and the V segment lost 4 bases, leaving 11 bases of the junction unmatched. The CDR3 sequence is CASSSLIRDRGHEQYF. CDR3 nucleotide sequence: TGTGCCAGCAGTTCTCTGATCCGGGACAGGGGCCACGAGCAGTACTTC.

The chain has TRBV28 and TRBJ1-2, with 7 bases fitting TRBD1. In germline, CDR1 is MDHEN, CDR2 SYDVKM. The V and J ends lost 5 bases and 2 bases, in that order; junction bases with no gene match: 14. The CDR3 loop spans 17 amino acids. The CDR3 is CASSPPSTRGRNYGYTF. Here the CDR3 DNA reads TGTGCCAGCAGTCCCCCCAGTACCAGGGGGAGGAACTATGGCTACACCTTC.

This clone was detected once. The rearrangement joins TRBV19 to TRBJ1-2, with 9 nucleotides matching TRBD1. The CDR3 is made up of 20 amino acids. V lost 4 bases to trimming and J lost 3 bases; unmatched junction nucleotides: 21. Germline CDR1 and CDR2: LNHDA and SQIVND (reference sequence). The CDR3: CASSTSITPLGTGRDYGYTF. CDR3 coding DNA: TGTGCCAGTAGTACCTCAATCACCCCTCTCGGGACAGGGCGGGACTATGGCTACACCTTC. Using reference TRBV19 and TRBJ1-2 for the parts outside the CDR3, the full variable domain is DGGITQSPKYLFRKEGQNVTLSCEQNLNHDAMYWYRQDPGQGLRLIYYSQIVNDFQKGDIAEGYSVSREKKESFPLTVTSAQKNPTAFYLCASSTSITPLGTGRDYGYTFGSGTRLTVV.

V gene TRBV6-5 combines with J gene TRBJ1-4, with TRBD1 matching over 7 bases. V shed 5 bases and J 4 bases; nucleotides not matched to a gene: 7. Germline V CDR1 and CDR2: MNHEY, SVGAGI. The CDR3 totals 15 residues. CDR3 residues: CASSTGTVNNEKLFF. CDR3 sequence (DNA): TGTGCCAGCAGTACCGGGACAGTAAATAATGAAAAACTGTTTTTT.

CDR3: CASSSLSTGGISTDTQYF. The CDR3 coding sequence is TGTGCCAGCAGTTCCCTCTCGACAGGGGGAATATCCACAGATACGCAGTATTTT. The V call is TRBV27, the J call TRBJ2-3, with 9 nucleotides matching TRBD1. Germline V gene sequence: CDR1 MNHEY, CDR2 SMNVEV (reference sequence). The J segment lost 2 bases and the V segment lost 4 bases, leaving 13 bases of the junction unmatched. This CDR3 comprises 18 residues.

This chain links TRBV5-5 with TRBJ1-1; no definite D call. The CDR3 is made up of 15 amino acids. Germline CDR1 SGHKS, CDR2 YYEKEE (reference sequence). The V end lost 0 bases, the J end lost 1 base, and 10 bases lay between the germline ends. CDR3 coding DNA: TGTGCCAGCAGCTTGGTCTCACAACCGAACACTGAAGCTTTCTTT. Translation: CASSLVSQPNTEAFF.

The V and J genes are TRBV7-2 and TRBJ1-5; no clear D gene. This CDR3 region has 14 residues. V dropped 7 bases and J dropped 2 bases, with 12 bases sitting between them. CDR1 is SGHTA and CDR2 is FQGNSA in the germline V gene. For the CDR3, the DNA is TGTGCCAGCACCTCCAGGATCGGCAATCAGCCCCAGCATTTT. It encodes CASTSRIGNQPQHF.

The chain has TRBV7-9 and TRBJ1-6; D is possibly TRBD1 (5 bases). The CDR3 runs 14 residues. The germline gives CDR1 SEHNR, CDR2 FQNEAQ (reference sequence). V gave up 1 base and J gave up 14 bases, with 15 bases separating them. CDR3 loop: CASSLVRGSGTLHF. For the CDR3, the DNA is TGTGCCAGCAGCTTAGTGCGGGGGAGCGGAACCCTCCACTTT. Looking up the rest from reference TRBV7-9 and TRBJ1-6 gives the full variable domain: DTGVSQNPRHKITKRGQNVTFRCDPISEHNRLYWYRQTLGQGPEFLTYFQNEAQLEKSRLLSDRFSAERPKGSFSTLEIQRTEQGDSAMYLCASSLVRGSGTLHFGNGTRLTVT.

The rearrangement uses TRBV9 and TRBJ2-1; TRBD2 matches at 12 bases. The V gene end was trimmed by 2 bases and the J gene end by 2 bases; junction bases not matched to a gene: 2. The CDR3 runs to 16 residues. CDR1 SGDLS and CDR2 YYNGEE come from the germline V gene. The CDR3 DNA reads TGTGCCAGCAGCGTTGGACTAGCGGGAACCTACAATGAGCAGTTCTTC. Amino acids: CASSVGLAGTYNEQFF.

V is TRBV7-8 and J is TRBJ2-7; D may be TRBD2 (5 bases). V was shortened by 5 bases and J by 2 bases, with 13 bases between the two germline ends. This CDR3 contains 14 residues. CDR1 and CDR2 (germline): SGHVS, FQNEAQ. The CDR3 here is CASSPGVQTYEQYF. DNA of the CDR3: TGTGCCAGCAGCCCCGGGGTCCAAACCTACGAGCAGTACTTC.

The rearrangement joins TRBV6-4 to TRBJ2-2, with D possibly being TRBD2 (6 bases). Germline V gene data show CDR1 as MRHNA and CDR2 as SNTAGT. Trimming removed 6 bases from V and 4 bases from J, with 9 bases in between. The CDR3 is 13 residues long. CDR3 region: CASRLSGTGELFF. DNA of the CDR3: TGTGCCAGCAGACTTAGCGGCACCGGGGAGCTGTTTTTT.

The chain recombines TRBV19 with TRBJ2-2; 8 bases are a match to TRBD1. Germline trimming cut 1 base from V and 4 bases from J; bases unmatched to any gene: 2. The CDR3 is 15 residues long. The germline CDR1 and CDR2 sequences are LNHDA and SQIVND (reference sequence). The CDR3 DNA is TGTGCCAGTAGTATAGGGACAGGGATCACCGGGGAGCTGTTTTTT. This encodes CASSIGTGITGELFF.

This chain uses TRBV2 with TRBJ1-2; D gene ambiguous. V was trimmed by 5 bases and J by 2 bases, leaving 9 bases between them. Germline loops: CDR1 SNHLY, CDR2 FYNNEI. The CDR3 contains 13 residues. CDR3 residues: CASSPGPNYGYTF. Written as DNA, the CDR3 is TGTGCCAGCAGTCCGGGTCCAAACTATGGCTACACCTTC.

Only one count was recorded for this clone. The V call is TRBV30, the J call TRBJ1-2; D remains ambiguous. V lost 7 bases to trimming and J lost 8 bases, with 20 bases between them. The CDR3 extends over 13 amino acids. CDR1 and CDR2 from the germline V gene are GTSNPN and SVGIG (reference sequence). The CDR3 nucleotides read TGTGCCTCGGCCGGGCGGGTTCTGGGGGGCTACACCTTC. Translation: CASAGRVLGGYTF.

CDR3 protein: CASRGTGDYTEAFF. CDR3 in DNA: TGTGCCAGCAGGGGGACAGGGGACTACACTGAAGCTTTCTTT. J is TRBJ1-1 and V is TRBV2, with 10 bases matching TRBD1. V lost 6 bases and J lost 3; bases outside the gene matches: 4. CDR3 size: 14 residues. Germline assignment: CDR1 SNHLY and CDR2 FYNNEI.

This chain joins TRBV28 and TRBJ1-5; 8 bases are shared with TRBD1. There are 15 residues in the CDR3. Germline CDR1 is MDHEN and CDR2 is SYDVKM. V dropped 6 bases and J dropped 1; count of bases not matched to a gene: 5. The CDR3 sequence is CASRTGVPSNQPQHF. Written as DNA, the CDR3 is TGTGCCAGCAGGACAGGGGTCCCGAGCAATCAGCCCCAGCATTTT.

The chain employs TRBV11-1 and TRBJ2-5, with 8 bases that match TRBD1. CDR1 and CDR2 from the germline V gene are SGHAT and FQDESV (reference sequence). This CDR3 region has 14 residues. V shed 6 bases, J shed 5 bases, and the junction held 8 bases outside the gene matches. This CDR3 is CASSPNRGWETQYF. CDR3 nucleotides: TGTGCCAGCAGTCCTAACAGGGGGTGGGAGACCCAGTACTTC.

The rearrangement joins TRBV29-1 to TRBJ1-6, with D hard to call. The V gene's germline CDR1 is SQVTM and CDR2 ANQGSEA. This CDR3 has 13 residues. The V and J ends lost 7 bases and 4 bases respectively, with 11 bases between them. CDR3 sequence: CSAKTGYNSPLHF. In DNA form, the CDR3 reads TGCAGCGCAAAGACGGGTTATAATTCACCCCTCCACTTT.

The V and J genes are TRBV30 and TRBJ1-3; 7 bases are shared with TRBD1. Germline CDR1 is GTSNPN and CDR2 is SVGIG (reference sequence). V shed 5 bases, J shed 1 base, and the junction held 2 bases outside the gene matches. The CDR3 is made up of 13 amino acids. The CDR3 loop is CAWEGASGNTIYF. In DNA form, the CDR3 reads TGTGCCTGGGAGGGGGCTTCTGGAAACACCATATATTTT.

This clone was picked up one time. The rearrangement links TRBV18 to TRBJ2-5, with a possible D match to TRBD2 (5 bases). Germline-derived CDR1 and CDR2 are KGHSH and LQKENI. With 3 bases removed from V and 2 bases from J, the gap between germline ends came to 7 bases. The CDR3 is 13 amino acids. CDR3 DNA: TGTGCCAGCTCACCCGGGATACAAGAGACCCAGTACTTC. Protein: CASSPGIQETQYF.

This clone was seen a single time. This chain connects TRBV5-4 to TRBJ2-5; the match to TRBD1 covers 9 bases. The junction had 8 bases not matched to a gene; V was cut back by 4 bases and J by 7 bases. CDR3 length: 14 residues. Per the germline V gene, CDR1 is SGHNT and CDR2 is YYREEE (reference sequence). The CDR3 coding sequence is TGTGCCAGCAGCCCTACAGGGGGCGGGTTGACCCAGTACTTC. The encoded protein is CASSPTGGGLTQYF.

The chain has TRBV6-5 and TRBJ1-1; D gene uncertain. Germline CDR1 reads MNHEY; CDR2 reads SVGAGI. Trimming removed 10 bases at V and 2 bases at J, with 20 bases between. This CDR3 spans 15 amino acids. DNA of the CDR3: TGTGCCACCCGTGGCCGCGGCTTACCAAACACTGAAGCTTTCTTT. Translated, it gives CATRGRGLPNTEAFF.